A single sample gave rise to the 5 T cell receptor beta chains below, sequenced in a study of radiotherapy plus CTLA-4 blockade in lung cancer (dated by TCRdb to about 2018). Receptors were amplified or captured by the immunoSEQ multiplex PCR assay. Sourced from immuneACCESS, this table was stored by TCRdb with only in-frame sequences that have V and J called. A share of the clones is absent; for the studies checked, an unresolved V gene accounts for under half, and the remainder has no known explanation. The sample profile shows approximately 77,000 clones; 60% to 85% of them were found once. The ten top clones hold under 25% of the sample. This specimen consisted of peripheral blood, obtained from a patient treated with radiotherapy plus ipilimumab. These TCRs come from a human donor with non-small cell lung cancer whose response to radiotherapy plus ipilimumab could not be evaluated. Some clones in this sample may be carry-over from other donors' samples.

The CDR3 loop reads CASSSYGSTGELFF. In nucleotides, the CDR3 is TGTGCCAGCAGCTCATATGGGAGTACCGGGGAGCTGTTTTTT. This sequence joins TRBV7-9 and TRBJ2-2, with D perhaps TRBD2 (5 bases). Trimming shortened V by 4 bases and J by 5 bases, and 11 bases separated the two germline ends. Germline V gives CDR1 SEHNR, CDR2 FQNEAQ (reference sequence). This CDR3 has 14 residues. Full variable domain (missing parts from reference TRBV7-9 and TRBJ2-2): DTGVSQNPRHKITKRGQNVTFRCDPISEHNRLYWYRQTLGQGPEFLTYFQNEAQLEKSRLLSDRFSAERPKGSFSTLEIQRTEQGDSAMYLCASSSYGSTGELFFGEGSRLTVL.

The CDR3 DNA follows: TGCGCCAGCACCCTTCAGGGGATAGAGACCCAGTACTTC. Its translation: CASTLQGIETQYF. The chain carries TRBV5-1 and TRBJ2-5; D might be TRBD1 (6 bases). Trimming cost V 6 bases and J 4 bases, with 13 bases left between them. Germline loops: CDR1 SGHRS, CDR2 YFSETQ. The CDR3 covers 13 residues.

The rearrangement joins TRBV5-1 to TRBJ2-3; possibly TRBD1 for D (6 bases). CDR1 is SGHRS and CDR2 is YFSETQ in the germline V gene. V shed 0 bases and J shed 0 bases, with 8 bases lying between them. There are 15 residues in the CDR3. The CDR3 spells CASSLGGPSTDTQYF. The CDR3 nucleotides are TGCGCCAGCAGCTTGGGGGGGCCTAGCACAGATACGCAGTATTTT.

The table lists this clone with a count of one. The V and J genes are TRBV12-5 and TRBJ2-2, with D tentatively TRBD1 (5 bases). V was pared by 0 bases and J by 2 bases, with 16 bases between. The CDR3 consists of 18 residues. The V gene's germline CDR1 is LGHNT and CDR2 FRNRAP. The CDR3 here is CASGLVLTGMYNTGELFF. Here the CDR3 DNA reads TGTGCTAGTGGTTTGGTCCTCACAGGCATGTACAACACCGGGGAGCTGTTTTTT.

This chain links TRBV7-9 with TRBJ2-7, with D possibly TRBD2 on 6 matching bases. Between the trimmed V and J ends, which lost 4 bases and 4 bases, there was a span of 11 bases. The germline V gene has CDR1 SEHNR and CDR2 FQNEAQ (reference sequence). The CDR3 contains 13 residues. CDR3 loop: CASSSAGRYEQYF. The DNA for the CDR3 is TGTGCCAGCAGCTCCGCCGGGAGATACGAGCAGTACTTC.